This passage covers 8 T cell receptor beta chains from one sample sequenced in a study of shared clonotypes between healthy human individuals. Naive-designated CD8 cells lacked CD45RO, were positively enriched for CCR7, and omitted terminally differentiated effector memory CD45RA+ cells. Assay used: immunoSEQ multiplex PCR; TCRdb lists only in-frame clones, some missing. The sample has 2 million or so clones; about 95% are singletons. Sequencing used naive CD8+ T cells sorted from blood. These receptors were obtained from a man aged 18-30 years in good health.

This clone appeared a single time. This chain uses TRBV30 with TRBJ2-2, with D uncertain. CDR3 length: 13 amino acids. V lost 1 base and J 9 bases, leaving 12 bases between the germline ends. Germline assignment: CDR1 GTSNPN and CDR2 SVGIG (reference sequence). CDR3 in DNA: TGTGCCTGGAGTGGTGGGATTATCAGGGAGCTGTTTTTT. Translated: CAWSGGIIRELFF.

The rearrangement links TRBV6-5 to TRBJ2-5, with 12 bases fitting TRBD2. Trimming took 2 bases from V and 4 from J; bases not matched to a gene: 5. Germline V gene data show CDR1 as MNHEY and CDR2 as SVGAGI. This CDR3 spans 16 amino acids. The DNA for the CDR3 is TGTGCCAGCAGTTACGGACCGGGACTAGCGGGAGAGACCCAGTACTTC. Its translation is CASSYGPGLAGETQYF.

This clone has just one count. The V and J genes are TRBV2 and TRBJ2-3; 7 nucleotides align to TRBD2. The CDR3 covers 18 residues. J was trimmed by 1 base and V by 6 bases; bases with no gene match: 16. CDR1 and CDR2 (germline): SNHLY, FYNNEI. The CDR3 DNA follows: TGTGCCAGCAGAGTTCCCTCGGAGAGCGGGATACGCACAGATACGCAGTATTTT. The encoded protein is CASRVPSESGIRTDTQYF.

The J gene is TRBJ2-1, the V gene TRBV30; the match to TRBD2 covers 10 bases. Trimming cost V 5 bases and J 13 bases; bases outside gene matches: 8. This CDR3 is 12 amino acids long. The germline gives CDR1 GTSNPN, CDR2 SVGIG (reference sequence). The CDR3 loop is CAWAPSGGRQFF. The CDR3, as DNA: TGTGCCTGGGCCCCTAGCGGGGGTCGACAGTTCTTC.

The chain uses TRBV4-3 and TRBJ1-5; D is perhaps TRBD1 (6 bases). CDR3 length: 17 amino acids. Germline CDR1 reads LGHNA; CDR2 reads YSLEER. V dropped 0 bases and J dropped 7 bases, with 19 bases sitting between them. CDR3: CASSQDPPGDWEQPQHF. The CDR3 nucleotides read TGCGCCAGCAGCCAAGATCCGCCAGGGGACTGGGAACAGCCCCAGCATTTT.

For this clone: This same CDR3 is encoded by further DNA sequences in the sample. The chain has TRBV27 and TRBJ2-7; D might be TRBD1 (6 bases). Between the trimmed V and J ends, which lost 4 bases and 0 bases, there was a span of 10 bases. Germline V gene sequence: CDR1 MNHEY, CDR2 SMNVEV (reference sequence). CDR3 length equals 14 residues. The CDR3 coding sequence is TGTGCCAGCAGTTCGACAGGTTCCTCCTACGAGCAGTACTTC. Amino acid sequence: CASSSTGSSYEQYF.

The V call is TRBV7-3, the J call TRBJ2-5; 7 bases are a match to TRBD1. V lost 5 bases and J lost 4; bases outside the gene matches: 10. The CDR3 has 15 residues. The germline CDR1 and CDR2 sequences are SGHTA and FQGTGA. The CDR3 region has the DNA TGTGCCAGCAGCCGGCGAACAGGGGTTCCAGAGACCCAGTACTTC. Translated: CASSRRTGVPETQYF.

This chain joins TRBV30 and TRBJ2-5, with a tentative D call TRBD2 (5 bases). The CDR3 covers 14 residues. Germline assignment: CDR1 GTSNPN and CDR2 SVGIG (reference sequence). Trimming stripped 2 bases from V and 7 bases from J, with 17 bases between. Here the CDR3 reads CAWSLTGVSGTQYF. The CDR3 region has the DNA TGTGCCTGGAGTTTGACCGGGGTCTCGGGGACCCAGTACTTC.